The rows below give T cell receptor beta chains drawn from one sample of a study of blood T cell repertoires in COVID-19. TCRdb's copy holds only in-frame clones and misses some; the assay was immunoSEQ multiplex PCR. The sample lists more than 200,000 clones; around 80% were seen once. Material for sequencing was peripheral blood. The receptors come from a man aged 40-49 years with acute or convalescent COVID-19. Both conserved end residues are part of each CDR3. The order of the fields is CDR3 length, D gene, J gene, V gene, clone size, CDR3 protein, CDR3 DNA. The D gene is left open where the match is weak. The size of a clone is reported for some rows only, either as once, few or many, or as a class for expanded clones.

length: 16
D: TRBD1
J: TRBJ1-3
V: TRBV19
size: -
CDR3: CASTRDSSSSGNTIYF
DNA: TGTGCCAGTACCCGGGACAGTTCCTCCTCTGGAAACACCATATATTTT

length: 14
D: -
J: TRBJ2-2
V: TRBV6-5
size: -
CDR3: CASSYIGLAGELFF
DNA: TGTGCCAGCAGTTACATCGGACTCGCCGGGGAGCTGTTTTTT

length: 17
D: TRBD2
J: TRBJ2-5
V: TRBV9
size: -
CDR3: CASSAPLAAPWEETQYF
DNA: TGTGCCAGCAGCGCGCCTCTAGCGGCCCCCTGGGAAGAGACCCAGTACTTC

length: 13
D: TRBD1
J: TRBJ1-1
V: TRBV30
size: once
CDR3: CAWTGTGGLEAFF
DNA: TGTGCCTGGACCGGGACAGGGGGTCTTGAAGCTTTCTTT

length: 15
D: TRBD1
J: TRBJ2-7
V: TRBV28
size: many
CDR3: CASSDTGTGTYEQYF
DNA: TGTGCCAGCAGTGATACCGGGACAGGGACCTACGAGCAGTACTTC

length: 16
D: -
J: TRBJ2-6
V: TRBV6-1
size: -
CDR3: CASSEWAPSGANVLTF
DNA: TGTGCCAGCAGTGAGTGGGCGCCCTCTGGGGCCAACGTCCTGACTTTC

length: 14
D: -
J: TRBJ1-1
V: TRBV20-1
size: -
CDR3: CSASRSAGLTEAFF
DNA: TGCAGTGCTAGTAGGTCCGCAGGACTCACTGAAGCTTTCTTT

length: 15
D: -
J: TRBJ2-2
V: TRBV10-2
size: -
CDR3: CASSAVQGNTGELFF
DNA: TGCGCCAGCAGTGCTGTTCAGGGGAACACCGGGGAGCTGTTTTTT

length: 12
D: -
J: TRBJ2-7
V: TRBV7-9
size: -
CDR3: CASSPEKLEQYF
DNA: TGTGCCAGCAGCCCGGAGAAACTCGAGCAGTACTTC

length: 18
D: TRBD1
J: TRBJ1-2
V: TRBV19
size: -
CDR3: CASSITERGQGYDYGYTF
DNA: TGTGCCAGTAGTATAACGGAGAGGGGACAGGGGTACGACTATGGCTACACCTTC

length: 13
D: -
J: TRBJ1-1
V: TRBV30
size: -
CDR3: CAWSGDRKGSGFF
DNA: TGTGCCTGGAGTGGAGACAGGAAGGGGTCCGGTTTCTTT

length: 14
D: TRBD1
J: TRBJ1-2
V: TRBV5-8
size: -
CDR3: CASSLVWTGLGYTF
DNA: TGTGCCAGCAGCTTGGTCTGGACAGGACTTGGCTACACCTTC

length: 21
D: TRBD2
J: TRBJ2-1
V: TRBV7-6
size: -
CDR3: CASSLKGLAGEIPSSYNEQFF
DNA: TGTGCCAGCAGTTTAAAAGGACTAGCGGGAGAGATTCCCTCCTCCTACAATGAGCAGTTCTTC

length: 16
D: TRBD1
J: TRBJ1-1
V: TRBV10-1
size: -
CDR3: CAGQPGTGGPNTEAFF
DNA: TGCGCCGGTCAACCCGGGACAGGGGGCCCGAACACTGAAGCTTTCTTT

length: 12
D: -
J: TRBJ2-7
V: TRBV3-1/TRBV3-2
size: once
CDR3: CASGQGSYEQYF
DNA: TGTGCCAGCGGGCAGGGTTCGTACGAGCAGTACTTC

length: 13
D: -
J: TRBJ1-2
V: TRBV7-2
size: -
CDR3: CASSLVGGQGYTF
DNA: TGTGCCAGCAGCTTAGTCGGGGGGCAGGGCTACACCTTC

length: 14
D: -
J: TRBJ1-5
V: TRBV6-2/TRBV6-3
size: -
CDR3: CASSYSAGPQPQHF
DNA: TGTGCCAGCAGTTACTCCGCAGGGCCTCAGCCCCAGCATTTT

length: 14
D: TRBD1
J: TRBJ1-1
V: TRBV7-2
size: -
CDR3: CASSLNRGNTEAFF
DNA: TGTGCCAGCAGCCTTAACAGGGGAAACACTGAAGCTTTCTTT

length: 13
D: -
J: TRBJ1-2
V: TRBV12-3/TRBV12-4
size: -
CDR3: CASSTSGDYGYTF
DNA: TGTGCCAGCAGCACCTCAGGGGACTATGGCTACACCTTC

length: 17
D: -
J: TRBJ1-2
V: TRBV29-1
size: -
CDR3: CSVDPTSTGGTNYGYTF
DNA: TGCAGCGTTGATCCTACTTCGACCGGAGGGACTAACTATGGCTACACCTTC

length: 13
D: -
J: TRBJ1-1
V: TRBV5-5
size: once
CDR3: CASSLISNTEAFF
DNA: TGTGCCAGCAGCTTGATCAGTAACACTGAAGCTTTCTTT

length: 16
D: TRBD2
J: TRBJ2-2
V: TRBV6-5
size: -
CDR3: CASSYSGREDAGELFF
DNA: TGTGCCAGCAGTTACTCCGGGCGGGAGGACGCCGGGGAGCTGTTTTTT

length: 12
D: -
J: TRBJ1-1
V: TRBV29-1
size: -
CDR3: CSTGGMNTEAFF
DNA: TGCAGCACCGGGGGAATGAACACTGAAGCTTTCTTT

length: 14
D: -
J: TRBJ1-3
V: TRBV11-2
size: many
CDR3: CASSLGTLGDTIYF
DNA: TGTGCCAGCAGCCTAGGAACCCTAGGAGACACCATATATTTT

length: 15
D: -
J: TRBJ2-1
V: TRBV5-1
size: -
CDR3: CASSATGRTYNEQFF
DNA: TGCGCCAGCAGCGCGACAGGGAGGACCTACAATGAGCAGTTCTTC

length: 16
D: -
J: TRBJ2-5
V: TRBV5-6
size: -
CDR3: CASSLMRGQGIETQYF
DNA: TGTGCCAGCAGCTTGATGCGGGGGCAAGGTATAGAGACCCAGTACTTC

length: 15
D: -
J: TRBJ1-3
V: TRBV11-2
size: -
CDR3: CASSEGPTSGNTIYF
DNA: TGTGCCAGCAGCGAGGGCCCCACCTCTGGAAACACCATATATTTT

length: 11
D: -
J: TRBJ1-2
V: TRBV15
size: -
CDR3: CATSELYGYTF
DNA: TGTGCCACCAGCGAGCTTTATGGCTACACCTTC

length: 11
D: -
J: TRBJ1-2
V: TRBV29-1
size: -
CDR3: CSVDSSYGYTF
DNA: TGCAGCGTTGATTCCAGTTATGGCTACACCTTC

length: 15
D: TRBD2
J: TRBJ2-3
V: TRBV10-1
size: -
CDR3: CASSDPAGPSNTQYF
DNA: TGCGCCAGCAGTGACCCAGCGGGACCTTCCAATACGCAGTATTTT

length: 15
D: -
J: TRBJ1-6
V: TRBV4-3
size: once
CDR3: CASSQGRGVSSPLHF
DNA: TGCGCCAGCAGCCAGGGACGGGGGGTTAGTTCACCCCTCCACTTT

length: 15
D: TRBD2
J: TRBJ2-1
V: TRBV20-1
size: -
CDR3: CSASSPSGIYNEQFF
DNA: TGCAGTGCTAGTTCCCCTAGCGGGATATACAATGAGCAGTTCTTC

length: 15
D: -
J: TRBJ2-1
V: TRBV5-6
size: -
CDR3: CASSPGQLIYNEQFF
DNA: TGTGCCAGCAGCCCTGGACAGCTAATCTACAATGAGCAGTTCTTC

length: 14
D: TRBD2
J: TRBJ2-5
V: TRBV4-2
size: -
CDR3: CASSPGGPQETQYF
DNA: TGTGCCAGCAGCCCGGGAGGACCACAAGAGACCCAGTACTTC

length: 13
D: -
J: TRBJ1-5
V: TRBV13
size: -
CDR3: CASSLGRDQPQHF
DNA: TGTGCCAGCAGTTTAGGACGCGATCAGCCCCAGCATTTT

length: 12
D: TRBD1
J: TRBJ1-6
V: TRBV19
size: -
CDR3: CATKGTGSPLHF
DNA: TGTGCCACCAAGGGGACAGGATCACCCCTCCACTTT

length: 15
D: -
J: TRBJ2-5
V: TRBV9
size: -
CDR3: CASSVVGGSGETQYF
DNA: TGTGCCAGCAGCGTAGTTGGGGGGAGCGGAGAGACCCAGTACTTC